Listed below are T cell receptor beta chains from one sample, sequenced in a study of early T cells in non-severe SARS-CoV-2 infection. Each CDR3 protein is one row after TCRdb ran MiXCR on the 5' RACE reads. This table holds around 61,000 distinct CDR3 sequences, over 9.5% found once. The sample was whole blood. The origin of the receptors is an adult who was a healthcare worker with PCR-confirmed SARS-CoV-2 infection or an uninfected control (not recorded which). Both conserved end residues are part of each CDR3. A D gene is named only where the DNA matches it firmly. Size values are once, few and many counts, or a class for expanded clones, and some rows have none.

CDR3nt: TGTGCCATCAGTGAGTCAGGGGGCAGACCAGGCTACACCTTC
CDR3aa: CAISESGGRPGYTF
abundance: many
d_gene: TRBD1
v_gene: TRBV10-3
j_gene: TRBJ1-2
len: 14

CDR3nt: TGTGCCAGCAGCACGAGGACGGGGAGCTACGAGCAGTACTTC
CDR3aa: CASSTRTGSYEQYF
abundance: -
d_gene: -
v_gene: TRBV7-2
j_gene: TRBJ2-7
len: 14

CDR3nt: TGTGCCAGCATCGCTACAGGGGGCTCTGGAAACACCATATATTTT
CDR3aa: CASIATGGSGNTIYF
abundance: -
d_gene: TRBD1
v_gene: TRBV3-1
j_gene: TRBJ1-3
len: 15

CDR3nt: TGTGCCAGCAGCCTTTGGACAGGGGGGTACGAGCAGTACTTC
CDR3aa: CASSLWTGGYEQYF
abundance: few
d_gene: TRBD1
v_gene: TRBV7-2
j_gene: TRBJ2-7
len: 14

CDR3nt: TGTGCCAGCAGCTTGGTTAGACACGGTGGAGGTGAAAAACTGTTTTTT
CDR3aa: CASSLVRHGGGEKLFF
abundance: many
d_gene: -
v_gene: TRBV5-5
j_gene: TRBJ1-4
len: 16

CDR3nt: TGTGCCAGCAGTCACCCGGGGACCGGGGAGCTGTTTTTT
CDR3aa: CASSHPGTGELFF
abundance: -
d_gene: -
v_gene: TRBV6-5
j_gene: TRBJ2-2
len: 13

CDR3nt: TGTGCCAGCAGCCAAGTCAACAGGAACACTGAAGCTTTCTTT
CDR3aa: CASSQVNRNTEAFF
abundance: few
d_gene: -
v_gene: TRBV3-1
j_gene: TRBJ1-1
len: 14

CDR3nt: TGCGCCAGCAGCTCCGGGGGGGACAATGAGCAGTTCTTC
CDR3aa: CASSSGGDNEQFF
abundance: -
d_gene: TRBD2
v_gene: TRBV5-1
j_gene: TRBJ2-1
len: 13

CDR3nt: TGTGCTAGCAGGAATCCTTACAGGGGGCGAGAGACCCAGTACTTC
CDR3aa: CASRNPYRGRETQYF
abundance: many
d_gene: TRBD1
v_gene: TRBV7-7
j_gene: TRBJ2-5
len: 15

CDR3nt: TGTGCCAGCAGCTTATGGCCAGGACGGGGCACCGGGGAGCTGTTTTTT
CDR3aa: CASSLWPGRGTGELFF
abundance: -
d_gene: -
v_gene: TRBV7-8
j_gene: TRBJ2-2
len: 16

CDR3nt: TGCAGTGCTAGAGTCGGTTCCGACAATAGCAATCAGCCCCAGCATTTT
CDR3aa: CSARVGSDNSNQPQHF
abundance: many
d_gene: -
v_gene: TRBV20-1
j_gene: TRBJ1-5
len: 16

CDR3nt: TGTGCCAGCAGCCTGACAGAAACGAACACCGGGGAGCTGTTTTTT
CDR3aa: CASSLTETNTGELFF
abundance: few
d_gene: -
v_gene: TRBV4-2
j_gene: TRBJ2-2
len: 15

CDR3nt: TGTGCCAGCAGCCCGACAGGGGTTTATGGCTACACCTTC
CDR3aa: CASSPTGVYGYTF
abundance: -
d_gene: TRBD1
v_gene: TRBV3-1
j_gene: TRBJ1-2
len: 13

CDR3nt: TGTGCCAGCAGGGACGACAGGGCTGGTGGCTATGGCTACACCTTC
CDR3aa: CASRDDRAGGYGYTF
abundance: many
d_gene: TRBD1
v_gene: TRBV6-6
j_gene: TRBJ1-2
len: 15

CDR3nt: TGTGCCAGCAGTTACCCGGGGTCAGAGACCCAGTACTTC
CDR3aa: CASSYPGSETQYF
abundance: many
d_gene: -
v_gene: TRBV6-5
j_gene: TRBJ2-5
len: 13

CDR3nt: TGCAGTGCCAGAGCGGGAGTAGAGACCCAGTACTTC
CDR3aa: CSARAGVETQYF
abundance: many
d_gene: TRBD2
v_gene: TRBV20-1
j_gene: TRBJ2-5
len: 12

CDR3nt: TGCAGTGCTAGAGGGGCAGTAGAGACCCAGTACTTC
CDR3aa: CSARGAVETQYF
abundance: -
d_gene: -
v_gene: TRBV20-1
j_gene: TRBJ2-5
len: 12

CDR3nt: TGTGCCAGCAGTTACTCTGCCGGTCTAGCGGACGGTCGGGAGCAGTACTTC
CDR3aa: CASSYSAGLADGREQYF
abundance: -
d_gene: TRBD2
v_gene: TRBV6-5
j_gene: TRBJ2-7
len: 17

CDR3nt: TGTGCCAGCAGCTTAATGCCCGCAGATACGCAGTATTTT
CDR3aa: CASSLMPADTQYF
abundance: -
d_gene: -
v_gene: TRBV7-8
j_gene: TRBJ2-3
len: 13

CDR3nt: TGTGCCAGCTCACCACAGGGAATCCCAGAGACCCAGTACTTC
CDR3aa: CASSPQGIPETQYF
abundance: many
d_gene: -
v_gene: TRBV18
j_gene: TRBJ2-5
len: 14

CDR3nt: TGCGCCAGCAGCTTGGCCTTGGGCAGGGAGGACACTGAAGCTTTCTTT
CDR3aa: CASSLALGREDTEAFF
abundance: many
d_gene: -
v_gene: TRBV5-1
j_gene: TRBJ1-1
len: 16

CDR3nt: TGTGCCAGCAGATCGGGACAGGGGGCCGGGGAGCTGTTTTTT
CDR3aa: CASRSGQGAGELFF
abundance: many
d_gene: TRBD1
v_gene: TRBV11-2
j_gene: TRBJ2-2
len: 14

CDR3nt: TGTGCCAGCAGCTTAGAAGGGACGGGGAGCAATCAGCCCCAGCATTTT
CDR3aa: CASSLEGTGSNQPQHF
abundance: many
d_gene: -
v_gene: TRBV7-9
j_gene: TRBJ1-5
len: 16

CDR3nt: TGCAGTGCTAGAAAGGGACCCGGGGAGCTGTTTTTT
CDR3aa: CSARKGPGELFF
abundance: -
d_gene: -
v_gene: TRBV20-1
j_gene: TRBJ2-2
len: 12

CDR3nt: TGCGCCAGCAGCTTGGAGTGGGGTTCACCCCTCCACTTT
CDR3aa: CASSLEWGSPLHF
abundance: few
d_gene: -
v_gene: TRBV5-1
j_gene: TRBJ1-6
len: 13